This T cell receptor beta chain derives from a study of human T cells and chemical hapten exposure. Turning to the study itself: Mainly, slight library volume differences in the pool made TCR yields vary.

This clonotype was seen at least ten times. This sample's time point: healthy volunteer bleed at 2 weeks. Blood, whole and unfractionated, served as the source for total RNA extraction. V lost 8 bases, J lost 5 bases, and 6 bases stayed unmatched. Germline CDR1 is SNHLY and CDR2 is FYNNEI. The CDR3 covers 14 residues. Unique molecular identifiers were affixed to discrete cDNA molecules within the library. Under the authors' procedure: Per-sample TCR counts ranged from about 23,224 to 750,000, median about 100,000. TCRdb ran MiXCR on the RACE reads and lists one entry per CDR3 protein. These V and J calls rely on TCRdb rather than the paper's analysis. The sample consists of tens of thousands of distinct CDR3 sequences, almost 4.5% of them appearing once.

The clonotype was recovered from a human donor in good health. Some clones in this sample may be carry-over from other donors' samples. The rearrangement joins TRBV2 to TRBJ2-3; TRBD2 aligns across 11 bases. Sequenced material: whole blood. CDR3 amino acids: CASASLAGGDTQYF. The CDR3 DNA is TGTGCCAGCGCGAGTCTAGCGGGAGGAGATACGCAGTATTTT.